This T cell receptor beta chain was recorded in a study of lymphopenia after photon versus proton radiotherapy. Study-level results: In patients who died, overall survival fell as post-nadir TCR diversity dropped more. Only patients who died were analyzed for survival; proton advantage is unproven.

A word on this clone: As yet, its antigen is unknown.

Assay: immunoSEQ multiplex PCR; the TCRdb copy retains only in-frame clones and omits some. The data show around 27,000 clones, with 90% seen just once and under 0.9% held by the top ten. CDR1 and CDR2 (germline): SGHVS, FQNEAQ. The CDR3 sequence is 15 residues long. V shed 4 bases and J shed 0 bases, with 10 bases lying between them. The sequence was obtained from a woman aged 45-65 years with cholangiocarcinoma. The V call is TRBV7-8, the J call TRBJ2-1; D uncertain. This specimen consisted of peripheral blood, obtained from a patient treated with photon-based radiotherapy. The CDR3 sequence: CASSSRGSSYNEQFF. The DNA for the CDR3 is TGTGCCAGCAGCTCCCGAGGTAGCTCCTACAATGAGCAGTTCTTC.